The clone carrying this TCR beta chain has just a few counts. Its cognate antigen is unknown. Study results and caveats: The larger cohort examined one V-J beta rearrangement, not whole repertoires. Greatest tumor Treg TCR overlap was with tumor naive CD4+ cells.

CDR3 size: 14 residues. Germline V CDR1 and CDR2: SGHDT, YYEEEE. V shed 4 bases, J shed 7 bases, and the junction held 9 bases outside the gene matches. Full-length variable regions came from constant-region reverse primers plus semi-nested Nested Universal Primer A PCR. Via MiXCR, TCRdb re-called the 5' RACE reads, giving one row per CDR3 protein. The sample yields some 62,000 distinct CDR3 sequences, approximately 29% seen once. Naive CD4+ T cells were purified with Tregs depleted by CD25. The receptor's source is a female donor with breast cancer. The rearrangement joins TRBV5-6 to TRBJ1-1, with 8 bases fitting TRBD1. Material: tumor-infiltrating naive CD4+ T cells sorted from the breast tumor. Subset indicated: naive CD4+ T cells, CD4+CD45RA+CD25-. The CDR3 DNA reads TGTGCCAGCAGCCCCGACAGGGGATGGGGTGAAGCTTTCTTT. Its translation: CASSPDRGWGEAFF. Using reference TRBV5-6 and TRBJ1-1 for the parts outside the CDR3, the full variable domain is DAGVTQSPTHLIKTRGQQVTLRCSPKSGHDTVSWYQQALGQGPQFIFQYYEEEERQRGNFPDRFSGHQFPNYSSELNVNALLLGDSALYLCASSPDRGWGEAFFGQGTRLTVV.